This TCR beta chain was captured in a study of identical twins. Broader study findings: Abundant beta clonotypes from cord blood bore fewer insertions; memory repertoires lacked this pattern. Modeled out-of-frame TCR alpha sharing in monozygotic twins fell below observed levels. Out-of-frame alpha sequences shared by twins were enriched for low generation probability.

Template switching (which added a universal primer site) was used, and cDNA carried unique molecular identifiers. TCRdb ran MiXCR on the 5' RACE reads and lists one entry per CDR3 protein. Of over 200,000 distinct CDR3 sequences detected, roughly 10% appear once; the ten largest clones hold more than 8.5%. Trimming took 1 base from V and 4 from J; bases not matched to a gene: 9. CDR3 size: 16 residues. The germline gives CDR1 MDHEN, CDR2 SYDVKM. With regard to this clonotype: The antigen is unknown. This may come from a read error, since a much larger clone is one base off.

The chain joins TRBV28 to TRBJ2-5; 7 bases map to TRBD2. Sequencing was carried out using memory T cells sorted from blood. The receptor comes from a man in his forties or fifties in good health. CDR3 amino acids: CASSLFELAALETQYF. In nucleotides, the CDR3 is TGTGCCAGCAGTTTATTCGAGCTAGCGGCCCTAGAGACCCAGTACTTC.